This entry concerns a single T cell receptor beta chain. These data come from a study of blood T cell repertoires in COVID-19. The table came from immunoSEQ multiplex PCR; TCRdb's copy has only in-frame clones and leaves some out. The sample consists of approximately 85,000 clones, nearly 90% of them appearing once. The V end was cut by 1 base, the J end by 5 bases, with 6 bases between. The CDR3 consists of 13 residues. Germline loops: CDR1 SEHNR, CDR2 FQNEAQ (reference sequence). The source is a woman aged 80 or over with active or convalescent COVID-19. The sample consisted of peripheral blood. This chain uses TRBV7-9 with TRBJ1-5; a possible D gene is TRBD1 (5 bases). CDR3 coding DNA: TGTGCCAGCAGCTTAGGGGGGGATCAGCCCCAGCATTTT. Amino acids: CASSLGGDQPQHF.